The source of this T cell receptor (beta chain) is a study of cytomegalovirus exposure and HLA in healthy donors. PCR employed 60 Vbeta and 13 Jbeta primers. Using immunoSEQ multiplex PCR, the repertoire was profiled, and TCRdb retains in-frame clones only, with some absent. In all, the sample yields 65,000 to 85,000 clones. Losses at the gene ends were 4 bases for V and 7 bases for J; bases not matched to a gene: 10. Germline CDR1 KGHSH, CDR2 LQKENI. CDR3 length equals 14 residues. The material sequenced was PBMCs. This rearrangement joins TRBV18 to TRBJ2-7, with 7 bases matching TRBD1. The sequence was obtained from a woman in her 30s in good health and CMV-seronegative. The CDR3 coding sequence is TGTGCCAGCTCACTCAGAGAGGGGGCATGGGAGCAGTACTTC. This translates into CASSLREGAWEQYF.